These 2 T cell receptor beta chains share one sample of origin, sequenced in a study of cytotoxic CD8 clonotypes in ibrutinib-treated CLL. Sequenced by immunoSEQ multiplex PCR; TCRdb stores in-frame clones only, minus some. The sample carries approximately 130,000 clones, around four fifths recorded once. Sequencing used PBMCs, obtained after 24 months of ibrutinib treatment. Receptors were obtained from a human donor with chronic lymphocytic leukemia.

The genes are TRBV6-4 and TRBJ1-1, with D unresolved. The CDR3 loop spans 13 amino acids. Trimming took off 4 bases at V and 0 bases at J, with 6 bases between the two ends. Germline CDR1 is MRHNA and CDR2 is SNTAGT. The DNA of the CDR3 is TGTGCCAGCAGTGCAGGAGTGAACACTGAAGCTTTCTTT. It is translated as CASSAGVNTEAFF.

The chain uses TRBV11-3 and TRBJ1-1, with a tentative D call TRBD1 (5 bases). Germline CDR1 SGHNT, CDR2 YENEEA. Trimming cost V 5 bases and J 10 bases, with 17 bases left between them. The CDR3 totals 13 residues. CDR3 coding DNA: TGTGCCAGCAGCCCGACAAGGGGTGGGGGAGCTTTCTTT. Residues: CASSPTRGGGAFF.